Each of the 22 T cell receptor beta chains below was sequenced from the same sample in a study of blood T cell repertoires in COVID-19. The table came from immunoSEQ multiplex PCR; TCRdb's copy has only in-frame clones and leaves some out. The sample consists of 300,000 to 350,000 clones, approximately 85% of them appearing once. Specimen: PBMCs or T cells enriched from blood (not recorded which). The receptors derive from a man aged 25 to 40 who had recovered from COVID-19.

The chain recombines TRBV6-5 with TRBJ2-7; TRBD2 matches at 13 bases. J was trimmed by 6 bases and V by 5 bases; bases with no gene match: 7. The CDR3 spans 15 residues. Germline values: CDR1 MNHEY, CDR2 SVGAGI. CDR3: CASSPGLAGNSEQYF. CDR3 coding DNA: TGTGCCAGCAGTCCGGGACTAGCGGGAAACTCCGAGCAGTACTTC.

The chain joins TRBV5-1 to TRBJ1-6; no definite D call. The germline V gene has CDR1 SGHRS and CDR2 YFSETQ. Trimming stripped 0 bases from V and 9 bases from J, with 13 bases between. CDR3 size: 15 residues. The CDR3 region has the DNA TGCGCCAGCAGCTTGGCTGGCTCACCACGTTCACCCCTCCACTTT. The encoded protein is CASSLAGSPRSPLHF.

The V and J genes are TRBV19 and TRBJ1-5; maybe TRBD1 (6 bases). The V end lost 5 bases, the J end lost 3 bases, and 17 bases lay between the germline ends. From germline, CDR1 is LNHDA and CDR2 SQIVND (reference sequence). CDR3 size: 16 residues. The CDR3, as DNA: TGTGCCAGTAGTGGGCGAGGACAGAGCTTCAATCAGCCCCAGCATTTT. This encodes CASSGRGQSFNQPQHF.

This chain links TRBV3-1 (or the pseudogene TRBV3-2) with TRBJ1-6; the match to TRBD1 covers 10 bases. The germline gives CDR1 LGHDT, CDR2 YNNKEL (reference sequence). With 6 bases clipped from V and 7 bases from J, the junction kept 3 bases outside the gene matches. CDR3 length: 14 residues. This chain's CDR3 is CASSMGQGNSPLHF. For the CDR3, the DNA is TGTGCCAGCAGTATGGGACAGGGGAATTCACCCCTCCACTTT.

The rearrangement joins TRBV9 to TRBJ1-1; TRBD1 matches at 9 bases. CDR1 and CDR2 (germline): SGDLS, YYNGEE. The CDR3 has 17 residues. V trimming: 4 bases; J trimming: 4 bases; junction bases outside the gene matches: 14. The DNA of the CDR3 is TGTGCCAGCAGCCCAACCGGGACAGGGTGGTGGGGCACTGAAGCTTTCTTT. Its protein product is CASSPTGTGWWGTEAFF.

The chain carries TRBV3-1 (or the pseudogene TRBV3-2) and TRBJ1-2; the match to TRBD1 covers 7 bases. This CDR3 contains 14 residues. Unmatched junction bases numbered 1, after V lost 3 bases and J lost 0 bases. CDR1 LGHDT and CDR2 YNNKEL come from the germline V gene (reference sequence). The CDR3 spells CASSQGTANYGYTF. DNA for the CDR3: TGTGCCAGCAGCCAGGGGACAGCTAACTATGGCTACACCTTC.

CDR3 nucleotide sequence: TGTGCCAGCAGCCAAGACAGGGGGCAGGGTGGCTACACCTTC. It specifies CASSQDRGQGGYTF. The chain couples TRBV3-1 (or the pseudogene TRBV3-2) to TRBJ1-2; 8 bases are shared with TRBD1. Per the germline V gene, CDR1 is LGHDT and CDR2 is YNNKEL (reference sequence). The CDR3 is 14 amino acids. With V trimmed by 0 bases and J by 7 bases, 4 bases remained unmatched.

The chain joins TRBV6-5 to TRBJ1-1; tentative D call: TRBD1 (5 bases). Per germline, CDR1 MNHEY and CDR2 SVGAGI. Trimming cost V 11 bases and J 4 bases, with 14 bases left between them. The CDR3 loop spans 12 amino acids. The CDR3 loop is CAGGLTLTEAFF. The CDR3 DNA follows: TGTGCCGGGGGACTGACTCTCACTGAAGCTTTCTTT.

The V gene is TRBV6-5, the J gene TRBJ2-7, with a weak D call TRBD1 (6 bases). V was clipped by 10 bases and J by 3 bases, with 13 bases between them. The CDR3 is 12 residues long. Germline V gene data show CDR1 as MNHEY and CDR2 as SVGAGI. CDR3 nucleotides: TGTGCCACACAGGGTGGTGACTACGAGCAGTACTTC. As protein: CATQGGDYEQYF.

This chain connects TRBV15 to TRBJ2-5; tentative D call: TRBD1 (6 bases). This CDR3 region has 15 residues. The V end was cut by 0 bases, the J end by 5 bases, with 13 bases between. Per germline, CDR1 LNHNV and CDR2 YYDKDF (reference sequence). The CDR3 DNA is TGTGCCACCAGCAGAGATCCGACAGGTGGGGAGACCCAGTACTTC. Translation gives CATSRDPTGGETQYF.

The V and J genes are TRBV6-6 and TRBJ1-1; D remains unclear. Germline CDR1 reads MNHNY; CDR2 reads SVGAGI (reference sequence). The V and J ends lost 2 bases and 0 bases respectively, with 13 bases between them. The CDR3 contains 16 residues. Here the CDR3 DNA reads TGTGCCAGCAGTTACCCCCAACGTGGAGTGAACACTGAAGCTTTCTTT. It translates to CASSYPQRGVNTEAFF.

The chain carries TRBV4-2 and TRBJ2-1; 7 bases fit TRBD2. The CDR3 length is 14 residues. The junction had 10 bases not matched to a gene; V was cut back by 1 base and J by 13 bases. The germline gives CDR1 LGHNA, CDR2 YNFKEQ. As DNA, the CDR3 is TGTGCCAGCAGCCAAGTGGGGGGGGACCCGCGACAGTTCTTC. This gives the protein CASSQVGGDPRQFF.

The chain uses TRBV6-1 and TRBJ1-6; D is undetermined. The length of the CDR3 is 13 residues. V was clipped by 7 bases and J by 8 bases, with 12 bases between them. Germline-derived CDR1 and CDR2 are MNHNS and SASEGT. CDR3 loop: CASKQEGYSPLHF. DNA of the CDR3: TGTGCCAGCAAGCAGGAGGGTTATTCACCCCTCCACTTT.

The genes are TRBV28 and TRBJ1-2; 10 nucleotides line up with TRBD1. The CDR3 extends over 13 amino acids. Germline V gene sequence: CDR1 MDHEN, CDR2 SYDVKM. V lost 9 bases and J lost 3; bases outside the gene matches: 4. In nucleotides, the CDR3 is TGTGCCAGTTTGACAGGGGGCGACTATGGCTACACCTTC. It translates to CASLTGGDYGYTF.

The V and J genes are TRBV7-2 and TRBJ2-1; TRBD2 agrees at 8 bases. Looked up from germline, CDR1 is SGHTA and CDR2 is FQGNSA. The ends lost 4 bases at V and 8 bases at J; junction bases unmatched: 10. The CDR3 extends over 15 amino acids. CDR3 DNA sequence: TGTGCCAGCAGCTGGTCGGGACTAGGTGGGTATGAGCAGTTCTTC. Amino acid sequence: CASSWSGLGGYEQFF.

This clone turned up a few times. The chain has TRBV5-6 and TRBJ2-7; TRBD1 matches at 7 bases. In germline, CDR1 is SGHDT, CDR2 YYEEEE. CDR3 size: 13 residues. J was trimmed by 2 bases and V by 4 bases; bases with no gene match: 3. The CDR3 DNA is TGTGCCAGCAGCCGAGGGACAGCCTACGAGCAGTACTTC. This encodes CASSRGTAYEQYF.

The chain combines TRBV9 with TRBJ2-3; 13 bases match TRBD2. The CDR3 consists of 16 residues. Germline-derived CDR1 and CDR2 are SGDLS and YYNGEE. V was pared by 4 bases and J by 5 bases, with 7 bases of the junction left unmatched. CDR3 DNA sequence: TGTGCCAGCAGCACTAGCGGGGGGGCCGGGGGAGATACGCAGTATTTT. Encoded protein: CASSTSGGAGGDTQYF.

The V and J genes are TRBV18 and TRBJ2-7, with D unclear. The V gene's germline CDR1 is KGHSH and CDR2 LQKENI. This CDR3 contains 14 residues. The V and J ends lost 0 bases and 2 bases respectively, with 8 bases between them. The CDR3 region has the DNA TGTGCCAGCTCACCACCGGAGTCCCCCTACGAGCAGTACTTC. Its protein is CASSPPESPYEQYF.

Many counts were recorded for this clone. The CDR3 DNA sequence: TGTGCCAGCTTAGGAATGGACAGGGTGGATGGCTACACCTTC. Translated: CASLGMDRVDGYTF. This sequence joins TRBV19 and TRBJ1-2; TRBD1 matches 8 bases. Per germline, CDR1 LNHDA and CDR2 SQIVND (reference sequence). The trim removed 9 bases at V and 6 bases at J, leaving 12 bases unmatched. This CDR3 contains 14 residues.

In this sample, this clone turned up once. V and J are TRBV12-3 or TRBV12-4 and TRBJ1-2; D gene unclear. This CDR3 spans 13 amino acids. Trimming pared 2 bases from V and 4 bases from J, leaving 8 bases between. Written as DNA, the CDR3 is TGTGCCAGCAGTTTACACGCCGGCTATGGCTACACCTTC. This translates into CASSLHAGYGYTF.

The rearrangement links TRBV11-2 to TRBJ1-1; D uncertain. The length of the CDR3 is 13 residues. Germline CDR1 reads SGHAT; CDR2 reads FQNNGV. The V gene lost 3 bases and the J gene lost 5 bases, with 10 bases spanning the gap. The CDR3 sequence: CASSFGEMTEAFF. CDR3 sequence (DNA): TGTGCCAGCAGCTTTGGAGAAATGACTGAAGCTTTCTTT.

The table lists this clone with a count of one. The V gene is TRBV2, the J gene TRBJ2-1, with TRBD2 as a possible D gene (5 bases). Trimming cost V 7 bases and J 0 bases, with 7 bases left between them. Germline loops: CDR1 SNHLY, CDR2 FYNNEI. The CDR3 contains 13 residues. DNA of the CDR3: TGTGCCAGCAAAGGGAGCTCCTACAATGAGCAGTTCTTC. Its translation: CASKGSSYNEQFF.